A selection of T cell receptor beta chains follows, all from one sample in a study of CD4 T cells in relation to SARS-CoV-2 and coronaviruses. The antigens these receptors bind are not known. Sequencing was performed with immunoSEQ multiplex PCR; in TCRdb, only in-frame clones are kept and a portion is missing. The sample lists about 12,000 clones, more than 55% occurring once. Sequences were obtained from CD4+ T cells from PBMCs, cultured in vitro. Every receptor here comes from a human donor in good health. Both conserved end residues are part of each CDR3. A D gene is named only where the DNA matches it firmly. Only some rows state a clone size, as once, few, many or a class for expanded clones.

V: TRBV10-3; D: TRBD1; size: once; J: TRBJ2-7; CDR3: CAISRPGTDSYEQYF; DNA: TGTGCCATCAGTCGCCCCGGGACAGATTCCTACGAGCAGTACTTC
V: TRBV15; D: .; size: few; J: TRBJ2-7; CDR3: CATSRELAQTHEQYF; DNA: TGTGCCACCAGCAGAGAGTTAGCCCAAACCCACGAGCAGTACTTC
V: TRBV28; D: TRBD1; size: few; J: TRBJ1-1; CDR3: CASRLDRVNTEAFF; DNA: TGTGCCAGCAGACTGGACAGGGTGAACACTGAAGCTTTCTTT
V: TRBV10-3; D: TRBD2; size: .; J: TRBJ2-1; CDR3: CAISGGLAGGNEQFF; DNA: TGTGCCATCAGTGGCGGACTAGCGGGGGGAAATGAGCAGTTCTTC
V: TRBV30; D: .; size: .; J: TRBJ1-1; CDR3: CAWSVGMNTEAFF; DNA: TGTGCCTGGAGTGTAGGGATGAACACTGAAGCTTTCTTT
V: TRBV30; D: TRBD2; size: .; J: TRBJ2-2; CDR3: CACPRAGAGTGELFF; DNA: TGTGCCTGCCCACGAGCGGGAGCGGGGACCGGGGAGCTGTTTTTT
V: TRBV15; D: TRBD1; size: few; J: TRBJ1-5; CDR3: CATSGTGGIQPQHF; DNA: TGTGCCACCAGCGGGACAGGGGGCATTCAGCCCCAGCATTTT
V: TRBV9; D: .; size: .; J: TRBJ2-3; CDR3: CASSANTGLSTDTQYF; DNA: TGTGCCAGCAGCGCCAATACAGGGCTGAGCACAGATACGCAGTATTTT
V: TRBV19; D: .; size: once; J: TRBJ1-5; CDR3: CASSIRGNSNQPQHF; DNA: TGTGCCAGTAGTATTCGGGGGAATAGCAATCAGCCCCAGCATTTT
V: TRBV28; D: .; size: .; J: TRBJ1-6; CDR3: CATLTGVGPYNSPLHF; DNA: TGTGCCACCCTTACCGGGGTTGGACCCTATAATTCACCCCTCCACTTT
V: TRBV6-5; D: .; size: .; J: TRBJ2-1; CDR3: CASSYPGRGEQFF; DNA: TGTGCCAGCAGTTACCCGGGGAGAGGTGAGCAGTTCTTC
V: TRBV5-4; D: .; size: .; J: TRBJ2-5; CDR3: CASSPVAVLGGETQYF; DNA: TGTGCCAGCAGCCCCGTGGCGGTGCTAGGAGGAGAGACCCAGTACTTC
V: TRBV5-4; D: TRBD1; size: large; J: TRBJ2-3; CDR3: CASSAYRGSTDTQYF; DNA: TGTGCCAGCAGCGCCTACAGGGGTTCGACAGATACGCAGTATTTT
V: TRBV27; D: TRBD1; size: medium-sized; J: TRBJ2-7; CDR3: CASRFLTGSYEQYF; DNA: TGTGCCAGCAGGTTTTTGACAGGGAGCTACGAGCAGTACTTC
V: TRBV19; D: .; size: .; J: TRBJ1-4; CDR3: CASSDRRNRDQKLFF; DNA: TGTGCCAGTAGCGATAGGCGGAACCGGGACCAGAAACTGTTTTTT
V: TRBV30; D: .; size: few; J: TRBJ1-2; CDR3: CAWTPGSFLYGYTF; DNA: TGTGCCTGGACCCCAGGCAGTTTCTTGTATGGCTACACCTTC
V: TRBV5-5; D: .; size: .; J: TRBJ1-4; CDR3: CASSFSTATNEKLFF; DNA: TGTGCCAGCAGCTTCAGCACAGCAACTAATGAAAAACTGTTTTTT
V: TRBV30; D: TRBD2; size: once; J: TRBJ2-1; CDR3: CAWSGGGGRYNEQFF; DNA: TGTGCCTGGAGTGGTGGGGGAGGGCGTTACAATGAGCAGTTCTTC
V: TRBV11-2; D: .; size: .; J: TRBJ2-3; CDR3: CASSFGRSDTQYF; DNA: TGTGCCAGCAGCTTTGGGCGTTCAGATACGCAGTATTTT
V: TRBV3-1/TRBV3-2; D: .; size: .; J: TRBJ1-6; CDR3: CASSQGGTVPSPLHF; DNA: TGTGCCAGCAGCCAAGGGGGGACGGTTCCTTCACCCCTCCACTTT
V: TRBV30; D: TRBD1; size: .; J: TRBJ2-5; CDR3: CAWSAGGFVETQYF; DNA: TGTGCCTGGAGTGCAGGGGGCTTCGTAGAGACCCAGTACTTC
V: TRBV11-1; D: .; size: .; J: TRBJ2-5; CDR3: CASRFAGVRQETQYF; DNA: TGTGCCAGCAGATTCGCAGGTGTGCGCCAAGAGACCCAGTACTTC
V: TRBV6-5; D: .; size: .; J: TRBJ1-4; CDR3: CASSYRPGNEKLFF; DNA: TGTGCCAGCAGTTACAGGCCAGGCAATGAAAAACTGTTTTTT
V: TRBV12-3/TRBV12-4; D: .; size: .; J: TRBJ2-7; CDR3: CASSLGYEQYF; DNA: TGTGCCAGCAGTCTAGGATACGAGCAGTACTTC
V: TRBV20-1; D: .; size: .; J: TRBJ1-5; CDR3: CSASGIHQPQHF; DNA: TGCAGTGCTAGTGGCATACATCAGCCCCAGCATTTT
V: TRBV18; D: TRBD1; size: .; J: TRBJ2-1; CDR3: CASSPGQGAYNEQFF; DNA: TGTGCCAGCTCACCGGGACAGGGGGCCTACAATGAGCAGTTCTTC
V: TRBV2; D: .; size: few; J: TRBJ2-7; CDR3: CASTEGFLSEQYF; DNA: TGTGCCAGCACGGAGGGGTTTCTATCCGAGCAGTACTTC
V: TRBV18; D: .; size: .; J: TRBJ1-5; CDR3: CASSQVSNQPQHF; DNA: TGTGCCAGCTCACAAGTAAGCAATCAGCCCCAGCATTTT
V: TRBV3-1/TRBV3-2; D: TRBD1; size: .; J: TRBJ1-2; CDR3: CASSLGTAYGYTF; DNA: TGTGCCAGCAGCCTTGGGACAGCCTATGGCTACACCTTC
V: TRBV19; D: TRBD2; size: once; J: TRBJ2-5; CDR3: CASSQTSSQETQYF; DNA: TGTGCCAGTAGCCAGACTAGCAGCCAAGAGACCCAGTACTTC
V: TRBV5-1; D: TRBD1; size: .; J: TRBJ1-4; CDR3: CASSLAGQGSEKLFF; DNA: TGCGCCAGCAGCTTGGCGGGACAGGGTTCTGAAAAACTGTTTTTT
V: TRBV27; D: TRBD1; size: .; J: TRBJ2-1; CDR3: CASRYRGTYNEQFF; DNA: TGTGCCAGCAGATACAGGGGGACCTACAATGAGCAGTTCTTC
V: TRBV12-3/TRBV12-4; D: .; size: .; J: TRBJ1-1; CDR3: CASSFPPTEAFF; DNA: TGTGCCAGCAGTTTCCCCCCGACAGAAGCTTTCTTT
V: TRBV5-5; D: .; size: .; J: TRBJ1-3; CDR3: CASSSQEPGNTIYF; DNA: TGTGCCAGCAGCAGCCAGGAACCTGGAAACACCATATATTTT
V: TRBV30; D: .; size: once; J: TRBJ2-5; CDR3: CAWSVLASQETQYF; DNA: TGTGCCTGGAGTGTACTTGCCAGCCAAGAGACCCAGTACTTC
V: TRBV10-3; D: .; size: .; J: TRBJ2-3; CDR3: CAISGTTGGTDTQYF; DNA: TGTGCCATCAGTGGGACGACGGGGGGCACAGATACGCAGTATTTT
V: TRBV27; D: .; size: few; J: TRBJ2-3; CDR3: CASSVQVPTDTQYF; DNA: TGTGCCAGCAGTGTACAGGTACCCACAGATACGCAGTATTTT
V: TRBV6-5; D: TRBD1; size: few; J: TRBJ1-6; CDR3: CASRQQGGSSPLHF; DNA: TGTGCCAGCAGACAACAGGGGGGGAGTTCACCCCTCCACTTT
V: TRBV29-1; D: .; size: .; J: TRBJ1-2; CDR3: CSVLGEANYGYTF; DNA: TGCAGCGTTCTGGGTGAAGCTAACTATGGCTACACCTTC
V: TRBV3-1/TRBV3-2; D: TRBD2; size: .; J: TRBJ2-3; CDR3: CASSRGLAGVWRRTDTQYF; DNA: TGTGCCAGCAGCCGGGGACTAGCGGGAGTTTGGAGGCGCACAGATACGCAGTATTTT
V: TRBV4-1; D: TRBD2; size: .; J: TRBJ2-1; CDR3: CASRPQTSQIYNEQFF; DNA: TGCGCCAGCAGACCTCAGACTAGCCAGATCTACAATGAGCAGTTCTTC
V: TRBV11-3; D: .; size: .; J: TRBJ1-1; CDR3: CASSLVNLGGEILNTEAFF; DNA: TGTGCCAGCAGCTTAGTTAATCTCGGGGGCGAAATCCTGAACACTGAAGCTTTCTTT